These 12 T cell receptor beta chains share one sample of origin, sequenced in a study of vaccination effects on CD4 cells after COVID-19. The table came from immunoSEQ multiplex PCR; TCRdb's copy has only in-frame clones and leaves some out. The repertoire consists of under 25,000 clones, with roughly 80% occurring once and the leading ten covering roughly 17%. These receptors have no identified antigens. In the ViraFEST assay, antigen-specific CD4+ clonotypes were identified by expansion after peptide-pool stimulation. Following an approximately 9-day culture, CD4+ T cells were purified. By PCR, the person was confirmed to have had SARS-CoV-2 infection between March and December 2020. Specimen: CD4+ T cells from PBMCs cultured with SARS-CoV-2 spike peptides, collected before COVID-19 vaccination. The receptors derive from a human donor who had a prior SARS-CoV-2 infection.

V and J are TRBV10-3 and TRBJ1-3, with D tentatively TRBD1 (5 bases). Germline V gives CDR1 ENHRY, CDR2 SYGVKD. This CDR3 region has 15 residues. V lost 11 bases and J 0 bases, leaving 17 bases between the germline ends. CDR3 nucleotide sequence: TGTGCCGCCCGGTCTGGGGCAGACTCTGGAAACACCATATATTTT. It encodes CAARSGADSGNTIYF.

V and J are TRBV2 and TRBJ2-2; no firm D call. CDR1 is SNHLY, CDR2 FYNNEI, per germline. Trimming left V 4 bases short and J 5 bases short, with 2 bases between. This CDR3 spans 11 amino acids. The CDR3: CASSGTGELFF. Here the CDR3 DNA reads TGTGCCAGCAGTGGGACCGGGGAGCTGTTTTTT. Complete variable domain (other parts from reference TRBV2 and TRBJ2-2): EPEVTQTPSHQVTQMGQEVILRCVPISNHLYFYWYRQILGQKVEFLVSFYNNEISEKSEIFDDQFSVERPDGSNFTLKIRSTKLEDSAMYFCASSGTGELFFGEGSRLTVL.

This clone was found a few times. The chain employs TRBV19 and TRBJ1-2; 10 bases are shared with TRBD1. This CDR3 is 15 amino acids long. J lost 4 bases, V lost 2 bases, and 4 bases had no gene match. CDR1 LNHDA and CDR2 SQIVND come from the germline V gene (reference sequence). Written as DNA, the CDR3 is TGTGCCAGTAGTATAATCCGGGACAGGGGCTATGGCTACACCTTC. It specifies CASSIIRDRGYGYTF.

DNA for the CDR3: TGTGCCAGCAGTTTAAGCGGGAGGGCGATCGGATATGGCTACACCTTC. Protein sequence: CASSLSGRAIGYGYTF. V gene TRBV27 combines with J gene TRBJ1-2; the D is unclear. V lost 2 bases to trimming and J lost 5 bases, with 18 bases between them. Per germline, CDR1 MNHEY and CDR2 SMNVEV (reference sequence). CDR3 length: 16 amino acids.

The chain carries TRBV2 and TRBJ1-1; D gene unclear. The germline CDR1 and CDR2 sequences are SNHLY and FYNNEI. V was trimmed by 3 bases and J by 1 base, leaving 9 bases between them. The CDR3 is made up of 14 amino acids. The CDR3 nucleotides read TGTGCCAGCAGTGATCGGCACGGGAACACTGAAGCTTTCTTT. Encoded protein: CASSDRHGNTEAFF.

The chain recombines TRBV5-1 with TRBJ1-1; D remains unclear. Germline V CDR1 and CDR2: SGHRS, YFSETQ. The CDR3 loop spans 17 amino acids. Trimming took off 3 bases at V and 3 bases at J, with 21 bases between the two ends. The CDR3 reads CASSWGVVAGFDTEAFF. Here the CDR3 DNA reads TGCGCCAGCAGCTGGGGAGTAGTGGCGGGTTTCGACACTGAAGCTTTCTTT. The full variable domain, rest sourced from reference TRBV5-1 and TRBJ1-1, is KAGVTQTPRYLIKTRGQQVTLSCSPISGHRSVSWYQQTPGQGLQFLFEYFSETQRNKGNFPGRFSGRQFSNSRSEMNVSTLELGDSALYLCASSWGVVAGFDTEAFFGQGTRLTVV.

V and J are TRBV6-1 and TRBJ2-7; no reliable D call. The CDR3 totals 13 residues. Per the germline V gene, CDR1 is MNHNS and CDR2 is SASEGT. Trimming left V 0 bases short and J 3 bases short, with 6 bases between. In nucleotides, the CDR3 is TGTGCCAGCAGTGAAGCTGTATACTACGAGCAGTACTTC. This sequence encodes CASSEAVYYEQYF.

This clone appeared a few times. This chain uses TRBV30 with TRBJ2-5; D tentatively reads TRBD1 or TRBD2 (5 bases each). CDR1 is GTSNPN and CDR2 is SVGIG in the germline V gene (reference sequence). V was pared by 4 bases and J by 1 base, with 13 bases between. The CDR3 consists of 14 residues. CDR3 protein: CAWTRPGAQETQYF. CDR3 in DNA: TGTGCCTGGACTCGACCCGGGGCCCAAGAGACCCAGTACTTC.

Relative to its sample, this clone is large. V usage is TRBV5-1 and J usage is TRBJ2-3; possibly TRBD2 for D (6 bases). The CDR3 sequence is 13 residues long. Deletions cut 7 bases from V and 2 bases from J, with 11 bases between. Germline assignment: CDR1 SGHRS and CDR2 YFSETQ. The CDR3 region has the DNA TGCGCCAGCGGGGAGGAGTACACAGATACGCAGTATTTT. Encoded protein: CASGEEYTDTQYF.

The chain uses TRBV27 and TRBJ1-6; 10 bases are shared with TRBD1. V gave up 5 bases and J gave up 7 bases; unmatched junction bases: 8. The length of the CDR3 is 16 residues. Germline V CDR1 and CDR2: MNHEY, SMNVEV (reference sequence). The CDR3 region has the DNA TGTGCCAGCAGTGTAAGACCGGGACAGGGGAATTCACCCCTCCACTTT. It translates to CASSVRPGQGNSPLHF.

V and J are TRBV7-8 and TRBJ2-1; 8 bases fit TRBD2. The germline gives CDR1 SGHVS, CDR2 FQNEAQ. The junction had 2 bases not matched to a gene; V was cut back by 1 base and J by 3 bases. The CDR3 runs to 15 residues. CDR3 protein: CASSLGAGDYNEQFF. CDR3 in DNA: TGTGCCAGCAGCTTAGGAGCGGGGGACTACAATGAGCAGTTCTTC.

This chain connects TRBV27 to TRBJ2-1, with TRBD2 matching 12 bases. Per the germline V gene, CDR1 is MNHEY and CDR2 is SMNVEV (reference sequence). The CDR3 is made up of 15 amino acids. J was trimmed by 0 bases and V by 6 bases; bases with no gene match: 0. This chain's CDR3 is CASRTSGSSYNEQFF. The CDR3 DNA is TGTGCCAGCAGGACTAGCGGGAGCTCCTACAATGAGCAGTTCTTC.